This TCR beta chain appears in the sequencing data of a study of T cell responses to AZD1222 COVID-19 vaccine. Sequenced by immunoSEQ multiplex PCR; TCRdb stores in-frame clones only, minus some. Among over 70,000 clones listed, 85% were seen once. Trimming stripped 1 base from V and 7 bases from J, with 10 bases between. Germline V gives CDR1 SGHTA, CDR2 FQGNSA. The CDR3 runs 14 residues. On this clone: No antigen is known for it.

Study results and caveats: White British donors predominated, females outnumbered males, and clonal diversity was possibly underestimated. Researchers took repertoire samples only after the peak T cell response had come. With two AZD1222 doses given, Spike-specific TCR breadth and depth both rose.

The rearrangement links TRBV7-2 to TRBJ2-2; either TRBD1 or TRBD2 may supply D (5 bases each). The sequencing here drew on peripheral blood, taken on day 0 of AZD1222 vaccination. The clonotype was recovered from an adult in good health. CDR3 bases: TGTGCCAGCAGCTTAGTTCGGGGCGTCGGGGAGCTGTTTTTT. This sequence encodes CASSLVRGVGELFF.